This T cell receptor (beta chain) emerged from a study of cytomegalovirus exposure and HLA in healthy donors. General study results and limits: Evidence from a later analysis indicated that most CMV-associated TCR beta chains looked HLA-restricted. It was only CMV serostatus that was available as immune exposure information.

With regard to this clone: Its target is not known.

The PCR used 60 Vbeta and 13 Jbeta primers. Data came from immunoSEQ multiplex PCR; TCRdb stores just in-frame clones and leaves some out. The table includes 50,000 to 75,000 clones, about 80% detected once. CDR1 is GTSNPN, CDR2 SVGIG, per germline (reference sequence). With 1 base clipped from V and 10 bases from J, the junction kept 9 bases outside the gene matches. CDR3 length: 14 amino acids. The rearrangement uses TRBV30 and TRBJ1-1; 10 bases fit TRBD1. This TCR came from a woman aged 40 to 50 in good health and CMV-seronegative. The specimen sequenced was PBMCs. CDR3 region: CAWSAGGQGYGAFF. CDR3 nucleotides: TGTGCCTGGAGTGCAGGGGGACAGGGGTATGGAGCTTTCTTT.